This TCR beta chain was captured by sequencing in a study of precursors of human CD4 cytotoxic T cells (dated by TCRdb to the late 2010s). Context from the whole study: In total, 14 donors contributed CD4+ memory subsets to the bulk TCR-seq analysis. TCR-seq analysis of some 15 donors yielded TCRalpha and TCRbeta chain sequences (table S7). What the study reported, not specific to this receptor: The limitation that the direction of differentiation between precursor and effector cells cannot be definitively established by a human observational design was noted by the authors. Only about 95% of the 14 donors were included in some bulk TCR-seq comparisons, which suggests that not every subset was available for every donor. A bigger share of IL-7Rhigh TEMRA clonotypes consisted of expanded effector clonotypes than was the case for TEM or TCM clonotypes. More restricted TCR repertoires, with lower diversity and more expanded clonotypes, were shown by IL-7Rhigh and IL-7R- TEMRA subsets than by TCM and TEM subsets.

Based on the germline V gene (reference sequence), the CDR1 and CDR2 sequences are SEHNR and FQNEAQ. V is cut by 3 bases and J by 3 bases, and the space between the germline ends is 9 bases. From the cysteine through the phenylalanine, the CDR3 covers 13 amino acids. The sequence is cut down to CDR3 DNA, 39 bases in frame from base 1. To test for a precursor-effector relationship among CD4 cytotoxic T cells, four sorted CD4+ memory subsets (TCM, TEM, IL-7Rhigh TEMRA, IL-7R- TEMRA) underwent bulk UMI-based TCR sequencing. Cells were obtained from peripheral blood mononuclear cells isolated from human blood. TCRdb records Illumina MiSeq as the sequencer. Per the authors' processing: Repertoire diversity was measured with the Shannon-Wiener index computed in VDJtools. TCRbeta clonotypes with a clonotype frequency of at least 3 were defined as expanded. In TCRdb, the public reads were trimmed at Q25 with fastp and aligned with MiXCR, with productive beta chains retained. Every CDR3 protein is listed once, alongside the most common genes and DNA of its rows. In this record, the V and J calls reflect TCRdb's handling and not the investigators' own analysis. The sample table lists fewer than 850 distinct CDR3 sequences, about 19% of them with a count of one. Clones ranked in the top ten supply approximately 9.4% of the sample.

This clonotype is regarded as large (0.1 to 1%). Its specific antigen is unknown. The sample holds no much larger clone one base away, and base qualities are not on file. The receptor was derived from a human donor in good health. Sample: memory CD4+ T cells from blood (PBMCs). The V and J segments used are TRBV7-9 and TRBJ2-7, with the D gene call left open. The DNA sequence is TGTGCCAGCAGCTTGGGTGGGATCTACGAGCAGTACTTC. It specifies CASSLGGIYEQYF.